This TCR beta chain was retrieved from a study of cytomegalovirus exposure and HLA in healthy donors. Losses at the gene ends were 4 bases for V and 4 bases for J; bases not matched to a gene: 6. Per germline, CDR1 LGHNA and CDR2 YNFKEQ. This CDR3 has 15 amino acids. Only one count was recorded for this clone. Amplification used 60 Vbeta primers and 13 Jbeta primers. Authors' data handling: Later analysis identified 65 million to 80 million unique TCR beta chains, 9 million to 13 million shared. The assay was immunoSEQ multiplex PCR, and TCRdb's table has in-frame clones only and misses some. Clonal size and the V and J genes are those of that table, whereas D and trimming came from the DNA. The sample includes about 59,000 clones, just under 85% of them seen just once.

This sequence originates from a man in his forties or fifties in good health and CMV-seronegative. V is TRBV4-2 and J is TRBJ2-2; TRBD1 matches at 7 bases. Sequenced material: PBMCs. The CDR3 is CASSPQGQGTGELFF. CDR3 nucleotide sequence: TGTGCCAGCAGCCCACAGGGGCAGGGCACCGGGGAGCTGTTTTTT.